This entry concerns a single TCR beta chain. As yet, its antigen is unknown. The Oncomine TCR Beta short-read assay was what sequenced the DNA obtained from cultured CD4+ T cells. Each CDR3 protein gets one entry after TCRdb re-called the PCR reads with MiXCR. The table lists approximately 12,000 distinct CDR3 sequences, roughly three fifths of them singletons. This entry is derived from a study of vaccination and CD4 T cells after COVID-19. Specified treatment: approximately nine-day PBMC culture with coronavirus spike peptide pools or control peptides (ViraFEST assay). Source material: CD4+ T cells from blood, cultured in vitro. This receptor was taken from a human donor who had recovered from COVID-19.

The CDR3 sequence is CASSLGGGGHSPLHF. The DNA of the CDR3 is TGTGCCAGCAGCCTGGGGGGTGGAGGGCATTCACCCCTCCACTTT. V is TRBV7-2 and J is TRBJ1-6; D possibly corresponds to TRBD1 (5 bases). The V end was cut by 5 bases, the J end by 8 bases, with 16 bases between. CDR1 is SGHTA and CDR2 is FQGNSA in the germline V gene. The CDR3 contains 15 residues.